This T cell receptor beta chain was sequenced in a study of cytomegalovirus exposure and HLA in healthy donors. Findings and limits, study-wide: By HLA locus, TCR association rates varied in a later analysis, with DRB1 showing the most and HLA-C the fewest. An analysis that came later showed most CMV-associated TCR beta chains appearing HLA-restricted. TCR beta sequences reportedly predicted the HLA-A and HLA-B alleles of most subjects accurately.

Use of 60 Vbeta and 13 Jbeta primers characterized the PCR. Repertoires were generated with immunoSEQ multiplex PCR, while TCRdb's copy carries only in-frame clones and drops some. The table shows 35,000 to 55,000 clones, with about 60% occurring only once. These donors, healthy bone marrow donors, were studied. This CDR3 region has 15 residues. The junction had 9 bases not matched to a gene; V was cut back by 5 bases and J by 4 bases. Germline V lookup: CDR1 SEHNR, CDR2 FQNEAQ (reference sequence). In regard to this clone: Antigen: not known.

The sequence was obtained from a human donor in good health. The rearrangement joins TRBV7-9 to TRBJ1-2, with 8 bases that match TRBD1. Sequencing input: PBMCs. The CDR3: CASSLLTGAAYGYTF. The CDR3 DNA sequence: TGTGCCAGCAGCCTGCTGACAGGGGCCGCCTATGGCTACACCTTC. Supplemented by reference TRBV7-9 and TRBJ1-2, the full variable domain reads DTGVSQNPRHKITKRGQNVTFRCDPISEHNRLYWYRQTLGQGPEFLTYFQNEAQLEKSRLLSDRFSAERPKGSFSTLEIQRTEQGDSAMYLCASSLLTGAAYGYTFGSGTRLTVV.